These 5 T cell receptor beta chains share one sample of origin, sequenced in a study of T cells after yellow fever vaccination. One entry per CDR3 protein, called by TCRdb with MiXCR from the 5' RACE reads. The sample holds 40,000 or so distinct CDR3 sequences, under 8% seen once. The sequences come from CD8+ T cells not binding an NS4B(214-222) dextramer, sorted from PBMCs, collected 45 days after the yellow fever booster vaccination. The receptor source for this set is a man aged 30-40 years who received the YFV17D yellow fever vaccine.

This clonotype appeared many times. CDR3 sequence reads: CASSLRGGSSYEQYF. The CDR3 DNA reads TGTGCCAGCAGCTTACGGGGGGGATCATCCTACGAGCAGTACTTC. This rearrangement joins TRBV13 to TRBJ2-7, with 8 positions matching TRBD2. This CDR3 is built from 15 residues. Germline values: CDR1 PRHDT, CDR2 FYEKMQ (reference sequence). Germline trimming cut 2 bases from V and 1 base from J; bases unmatched to any gene: 4.

This clonotype was counted a few times. The chain employs TRBV7-9 and TRBJ1-2; D uncertain. This CDR3 contains 14 residues. Trimming took 1 base from V and 4 from J, leaving 10 bases between them. In germline, CDR1 is SEHNR, CDR2 FQNEAQ (reference sequence). CDR3 nucleotide sequence: TGTGCCAGCAGCTTAGGCGCCTCGGGCTATGGCTACACCTTC. Amino acid sequence: CASSLGASGYGYTF. Full variable domain (rest looked up from reference TRBV7-9 and TRBJ1-2): DTGVSQNPRHKITKRGQNVTFRCDPISEHNRLYWYRQTLGQGPEFLTYFQNEAQLEKSRLLSDRFSAERPKGSFSTLEIQRTEQGDSAMYLCASSLGASGYGYTFGSGTRLTVV.

A few counts support this clonotype. This rearrangement joins TRBV20-1 to TRBJ2-7; 7 bases are a match to TRBD1. This CDR3 has 16 amino acids. Looked up from germline, CDR1 is DFQATT and CDR2 is SNEGSKA (reference sequence). The V and J ends lost 5 bases and 2 bases, in that order; junction bases with no gene match: 15. In DNA, the CDR3 is TGCAGTGCTGACCCCCTTCCCTCCGGGACAGCCTACGAGCAGTACTTC. This codes for CSADPLPSGTAYEQYF.

There are many counts of this clonotype. The chain couples TRBV6-5 to TRBJ2-2; maybe TRBD1 (5 bases). The germline V gene has CDR1 MNHEY and CDR2 SVGAGI. The V gene lost 2 bases and the J gene lost 5 bases, with 9 bases spanning the gap. The CDR3 has 14 amino acids. The CDR3 DNA reads TGTGCCAGCAGTTACATAGGGGCTACCGGGGAGCTGTTTTTT. Translating it yields CASSYIGATGELFF.

Remarks on this clonotype: This clone may be a read error of a much larger clone one base away. The chain recombines TRBV4-3 with TRBJ2-3; D is possibly TRBD1 or TRBD2 (5 bases each). The CDR3 contains 15 residues. Germline V gene data show CDR1 as LGHNA and CDR2 as YSLEER. The CDR3 is CACSQVGGGTDTQYF. Written as DNA, the CDR3 is TGCGCCTGCAGCCAAGTTGGGGGAGGCACAGATACGCAGTATTTT.